This TCR beta chain was recovered during a study of CD8+ T cells in alopecia areata. On the study more broadly: Twice daily, treated patients received 5 to 10 mg of oral tofacitinib.

This sample's treatment: oral pan-JAK inhibitor, 5-10 mg twice daily. Sampling of alopecia areata patients yielded lesional scalp punch biopsies as well as peripheral blood. The V and J ends lost 2 bases and 6 bases respectively, with 14 bases between them. The germline CDR1 and CDR2 sequences are SQVTM and ANQGSEA. This CDR3 comprises 13 residues. This clone appeared once. Sequencing relied on a cDNA template that was reverse transcribed from extracted RNA. Produced via immunoSEQ multiplex PCR; TCRdb's table is partial and in-frame only. The table records 75,000 to 85,000 clones, approximately 70% of them present only once.

The chain joins TRBV29-1 to TRBJ2-7; D gene uncertain. The material was CD8+ T cells sorted from blood, obtained at week 24, from a patient treated with tofacitinib. The clonotype comes from a human donor with alopecia areata. CDR3 sequence reads: CSVEKQSPSEQYF. The DNA of the CDR3 is TGCAGCGTTGAAAAACAGAGCCCGTCCGAGCAGTACTTC.